Listed here are 13 T cell receptor beta chains from one sample, sequenced in a study of T cell responses to AZD1222 COVID-19 vaccine. Clones were read by immunoSEQ multiplex PCR, and TCRdb kept only the in-frame ones, dropping some. Among approximately 140,000 clones listed, about 92% were seen once. The specimen comprised peripheral blood, sampled 28 days after the second AZD1222 dose. Receptors originate from an adult who received the AZD1222 COVID-19 vaccine.

This chain's CDR3 is CASRTWDSQEAFF. The CDR3, as DNA: TGTGCCAGCAGAACCTGGGACAGTCAAGAAGCTTTCTTT. The J gene is TRBJ1-1, the V gene TRBV12-3 or TRBV12-4, with 7 nucleotides matching TRBD1. CDR3 length: 13 amino acids. The trim removed 6 bases at V and 8 bases at J, leaving 9 bases unmatched.

CDR3 in amino acids: CATSDFRDNSYNEQFF. The CDR3 bases are TGTGCCACCAGTGATTTCCGGGACAACTCCTACAATGAGCAGTTCTTC. The chain combines TRBV24-1 with TRBJ2-1, with a weak D call TRBD1 (6 bases). Per the germline V gene, CDR1 is KGHDR and CDR2 is SFDVKD. V was clipped by 1 base and J by 0 bases, with 9 bases between them. The CDR3 totals 16 residues.

This chain joins TRBV5-1 and TRBJ2-7; D is possibly TRBD1 (6 bases). V was trimmed by 3 bases and J by 6 bases, leaving 13 bases between them. The length of the CDR3 is 13 residues. From germline, CDR1 is SGHRS and CDR2 YFSETQ. Written as DNA, the CDR3 is TGCGCCAGCAGCTCGGGACGGACAGTCGAGCAGTACTTC. It yields the protein CASSSGRTVEQYF.

The chain is built from TRBV28 and TRBJ1-1; D unresolved. The CDR3 covers 14 residues. Deletions cut 2 bases from V and 1 base from J, with 8 bases between. Germline-derived CDR1 and CDR2 are MDHEN and SYDVKM. The CDR3 reads CASSLTSQNTEAFF. DNA of the CDR3: TGTGCCAGCAGTTTAACGTCACAGAACACTGAAGCTTTCTTT. Looking up the rest from reference TRBV28 and TRBJ1-1 gives the full variable domain: DVKVTQSSRYLVKRTGEKVFLECVQDMDHENMFWYRQDPGLGLRLIYFSYDVKMKEKGDIPEGYSVSREKKERFSLILESASTNQTSMYLCASSLTSQNTEAFFGQGTRLTVV.

The rearrangement joins TRBV5-1 to TRBJ2-6; weak D call: TRBD1 (6 bases). The V end lost 1 base, the J end lost 2 bases, and 7 bases lay between the germline ends. CDR1 is SGHRS, CDR2 YFSETQ, per germline. This CDR3 contains 15 residues. The CDR3 sequence is CASSLQGTGANVLTF. DNA of the CDR3: TGCGCCAGCAGCTTGCAGGGGACTGGGGCCAACGTCCTGACTTTC.

The chain employs TRBV29-1 and TRBJ1-1; 12 bases fit TRBD1. Germline V gene lookup returns CDR1 SQVTM and CDR2 ANQGSEA. J gave up 6 bases and V 3 bases, and 11 bases lay outside the gene matches. This CDR3 is 16 amino acids long. The CDR3 spells CSVESLRGQGAPEAFF. The CDR3 DNA reads TGCAGCGTTGAGAGTCTTAGGGGACAGGGGGCCCCTGAAGCTTTCTTT.

This chain uses TRBV11-3 with TRBJ2-3, with D unresolved. Germline V CDR1 and CDR2: SGHNT, YENEEA. V was shortened by 5 bases and J by 0 bases, with 9 bases between the two germline ends. The CDR3 has 14 residues. As DNA, the CDR3 is TGTGCCAGCAGCAAACTCGCTAGCACAGATACGCAGTATTTT. It is translated as CASSKLASTDTQYF.

The rearrangement links TRBV6-5 to TRBJ1-1, with D possibly being TRBD1 (5 bases). Trimming removed 7 bases from V and 4 bases from J, with 16 bases in between. The CDR3 runs 14 residues. CDR1 is MNHEY and CDR2 is SVGAGI in the germline V gene. CDR3 region: CASTQRGSGTEAFF. The CDR3 DNA follows: TGTGCCAGCACCCAACGGGGGTCGGGCACTGAAGCTTTCTTT.

The rearrangement links TRBV5-1 to TRBJ2-6, with 7 bases identical to TRBD1. The germline V gene has CDR1 SGHRS and CDR2 YFSETQ. This CDR3 region has 17 residues. The ends lost 5 bases at V and 0 bases at J; junction bases unmatched: 8. The CDR3 is CASRPPGGSSGANVLTF. CDR3 bases: TGCGCCAGCAGGCCCCCAGGGGGATCCTCTGGGGCCAACGTCCTGACTTTC.

The chain carries TRBV6-5 and TRBJ2-7; the match to TRBD1 covers 9 bases. The germline V gene has CDR1 MNHEY and CDR2 SVGAGI. The J segment lost 4 bases and the V segment lost 4 bases, leaving 5 bases of the junction unmatched. The CDR3 is 14 amino acids. This CDR3 reads CASSWDRAPYEQYF. CDR3 sequence (DNA): TGTGCCAGCAGTTGGGACAGGGCCCCGTACGAGCAGTACTTC.

The chain joins TRBV2 to TRBJ1-3; D gene unclear. Trimming cost V 5 bases and J 0 bases, with 5 bases left between them. CDR3 length equals 13 residues. Germline CDR1 is SNHLY and CDR2 is FYNNEI. CDR3 protein: CASSPDSGNTIYF. CDR3 in DNA: TGTGCCAGCAGTCCAGACTCTGGAAACACCATATATTTT.

The chain couples TRBV27 to TRBJ1-3; unclear D gene. V gave up 0 bases and J gave up 0 bases, with 9 bases separating them. CDR1 is MNHEY and CDR2 is SMNVEV in the germline V gene (reference sequence). This CDR3 spans 16 amino acids. In DNA, the CDR3 is TGTGCCAGCAGTTTATCAGGCGGAAGCTCTGGAAACACCATATATTTT. Its translation is CASSLSGGSSGNTIYF.

The chain is built from TRBV19 and TRBJ2-2; 9 bases are shared with TRBD2. V trimming: 5 bases; J trimming: 4 bases; junction bases outside the gene matches: 5. CDR3 length: 15 residues. CDR1 and CDR2 from the germline V gene are LNHDA and SQIVND (reference sequence). The CDR3, as DNA: TGTGCCAGTAGTGGGGGGACTAGCCCCACCGGGGAGCTGTTTTTT. Its translation is CASSGGTSPTGELFF. Full variable domain (outside the CDR3, taken from reference TRBV19 and TRBJ2-2): DGGITQSPKYLFRKEGQNVTLSCEQNLNHDAMYWYRQDPGQGLRLIYYSQIVNDFQKGDIAEGYSVSREKKESFPLTVTSAQKNPTAFYLCASSGGTSPTGELFFGEGSRLTVL.